The 29 T cell receptor beta chains below were found in one sample sequenced in a study of cytomegalovirus exposure and HLA in healthy donors. PCR used 60 Vbeta primers and 13 Jbeta primers. TCRdb's copy holds only in-frame clones and misses some; the assay was immunoSEQ multiplex PCR. Of about 120,000 clones detected, under 20% appear once; the ten largest clones hold about 3%. The sequenced sample was PBMCs. The receptors originated from a female donor in good health and CMV-seropositive.

This sequence joins TRBV5-1 and TRBJ2-5; TRBD2 might be the D (5 bases). Trimming left V 4 bases short and J 4 bases short, with 20 bases between. Looked up from germline, CDR1 is SGHRS and CDR2 is YFSETQ. The CDR3 extends over 16 amino acids. The chain's CDR3 is CASSPWRPYKGETQYF. CDR3 coding DNA: TGCGCCAGCAGCCCGTGGAGGCCTTATAAGGGAGAGACCCAGTACTTC. Combining the CDR3 with reference TRBV5-1 and TRBJ2-5 gives the whole variable domain KAGVTQTPRYLIKTRGQQVTLSCSPISGHRSVSWYQQTPGQGLQFLFEYFSETQRNKGNFPGRFSGRQFSNSRSEMNVSTLELGDSALYLCASSPWRPYKGETQYFGPGTRLLVL.

The chain links TRBV7-9 to TRBJ1-2; possibly TRBD1 for D (5 bases). Trimming stripped 2 bases from V and 6 bases from J, with 7 bases between. Germline CDR1 and CDR2: SEHNR and FQNEAQ (reference sequence). There are 12 residues in the CDR3. CDR3 loop: CASSLIGDGYTF. In nucleotides, the CDR3 is TGTGCCAGCAGCTTAATAGGGGATGGCTACACCTTC.

The chain employs TRBV7-2 and TRBJ1-3, with TRBD1 matching over 7 bases. Germline trimming cut 5 bases from V and 7 bases from J; bases unmatched to any gene: 5. This CDR3 contains 13 residues. Germline CDR1 is SGHTA and CDR2 is FQGNSA. The DNA of the CDR3 is TGTGCCAGCAGCCCAGAGACAGGGAACACCATATATTTT. It specifies CASSPETGNTIYF.

This clone was observed a few times. The chain couples TRBV5-1 to TRBJ2-7, with 7 nucleotides matching TRBD1. Germline V gene sequence: CDR1 SGHRS, CDR2 YFSETQ. Unmatched junction bases numbered 8, after V lost 3 bases and J lost 2 bases. The CDR3 covers 15 residues. The CDR3 bases are TGCGCCAGCAGCTCTACAATAGACAGGGCCTACGAGCAGTACTTC. The encoded protein is CASSSTIDRAYEQYF.

This clone was recorded a few times. This rearrangement joins TRBV28 to TRBJ1-4; 9 bases are a match to TRBD1. Looked up from germline, CDR1 is MDHEN and CDR2 is SYDVKM. The ends lost 1 base at V and 7 bases at J; junction bases unmatched: 4. The CDR3 length is 15 residues. The CDR3 DNA sequence: TGTGCCAGCAGTTTATTACGGACAGGGGCTGAAAAACTGTTTTTT. This sequence encodes CASSLLRTGAEKLFF.

The chain links TRBV7-6 to TRBJ2-3; 8 positions agree with TRBD1. This CDR3 is built from 15 residues. Germline V CDR1 and CDR2: SGHVS, FNYEAQ. Trimming cost V 4 bases and J 4 bases; bases outside gene matches: 7. The CDR3 nucleotides read TGTGCCAGCAGCTCCTGGACAGGGAAGGCAGATACGCAGTATTTT. Its protein product is CASSSWTGKADTQYF.

This clone was observed a few times. The chain uses TRBV4-2 and TRBJ1-2, with TRBD1 matching 8 bases. This CDR3 comprises 15 residues. The J segment lost 7 bases and the V segment lost 0 bases, leaving 7 bases of the junction unmatched. CDR1 LGHNA and CDR2 YNFKEQ come from the germline V gene. The CDR3 DNA follows: TGTGCCAGCAGCCAAGAGCTCCAGGGGGCGCGTGGCTACACCTTC. This gives the protein CASSQELQGARGYTF.

V and J are TRBV7-9 and TRBJ1-1; 7 bases map to TRBD1. The CDR3 totals 15 residues. V lost 6 bases, J lost 1 base, and 8 bases stayed unmatched. The germline CDR1 and CDR2 sequences are SEHNR and FQNEAQ (reference sequence). The CDR3 bases are TGTGCCAGCAGACCCAGGACAGGCCCGAACACTGAAGCTTTCTTT. Translating it yields CASRPRTGPNTEAFF.

The chain joins TRBV4-3 to TRBJ2-1; 9 nucleotides match TRBD1. The germline gives CDR1 LGHNA, CDR2 YSLEER. CDR3 size: 17 residues. The J segment lost 5 bases and the V segment lost 2 bases, leaving 10 bases of the junction unmatched. The CDR3 reads CASSQLSTGGAHNEQFF. CDR3 DNA sequence: TGCGCCAGCAGCCAACTGTCAACAGGGGGCGCCCACAATGAGCAGTTCTTC.

This clone has a handful of counts. The rearrangement joins TRBV5-1 to TRBJ1-2; D possibly corresponds to TRBD1 (5 bases). The CDR3 contains 15 residues. The V and J ends lost 0 bases and 2 bases respectively, with 11 bases between them. Germline V gene sequence: CDR1 SGHRS, CDR2 YFSETQ. The CDR3 nucleotides are TGCGCCAGCAGCTTGGGACAGTTACCCAACTATGGCTACACCTTC. Amino acids: CASSLGQLPNYGYTF.

This clone came up a few times. This chain uses TRBV25-1 with TRBJ2-5, with D perhaps matching TRBD2 (6 bases). The CDR3 covers 12 residues. In germline, CDR1 is MGHDK, CDR2 SYGVNS. The CDR3 nucleotides read TGTGGATGCCGGGACTGGAGGGAGACCCAGTACTTC. It codes for CGCRDWRETQYF.

This clone has more than one count but fewer than ten. The rearrangement uses TRBV11-2 and TRBJ1-5, with TRBD1 identical over 11 bases. The CDR3 is made up of 14 amino acids. With 5 bases clipped from V and 6 bases from J, the junction kept 3 bases outside the gene matches. The germline gives CDR1 SGHAT, CDR2 FQNNGV. The CDR3 is CASSRGTGGQPQHF. DNA of the CDR3: TGTGCCAGCAGCCGGGGGACAGGGGGTCAGCCCCAGCATTTT.

This clone occurred a few times. V and J are TRBV2 and TRBJ1-5; D gene ambiguous. The germline V gene has CDR1 SNHLY and CDR2 FYNNEI. This CDR3 spans 15 amino acids. Trimming took 0 bases from V and 1 from J, leaving 7 bases between them. CDR3 coding DNA: TGTGCCAGCAGTGAAGCCCGGAGCAGCAATCAGCCCCAGCATTTT. It translates to CASSEARSSNQPQHF.

The chain couples TRBV11-2 to TRBJ2-5, with 13 bases matching TRBD2. Germline assignment: CDR1 SGHAT and CDR2 FQNNGV. This CDR3 is built from 18 residues. The V segment lost 5 bases and the J segment 3 bases; nucleotides outside the gene matches: 12. CDR3 DNA: TGTGCCAGCAGCCACCCAAAGACTAGCGGGGGGACTAAAGAGACCCAGTACTTC. Encoded protein: CASSHPKTSGGTKETQYF.

This clone was observed a few times. The chain links TRBV27 to TRBJ2-6; no clear D. There are 14 residues in the CDR3. Germline assignment: CDR1 MNHEY and CDR2 SMNVEV (reference sequence). Trimming cost V 5 bases and J 4 bases, with 9 bases left between them. CDR3 in amino acids: CASSPRSGANVLTF. The DNA for the CDR3 is TGTGCCAGCAGTCCCCGTTCCGGGGCCAACGTCCTGACTTTC.

This chain links TRBV5-1 with TRBJ2-7; tentatively, D is TRBD1 (6 bases). The CDR3 consists of 15 residues. Germline CDR1 SGHRS, CDR2 YFSETQ. Trimming removed 0 bases at V and 2 bases at J, with 12 bases between. The CDR3 DNA sequence: TGCGCCAGCAGCTTGGGGGGGCAGGGGACCTACGAGCAGTACTTC. Translated: CASSLGGQGTYEQYF.

This clone turned up a few times. A read error is likely here: a far larger clone is one base away. The CDR3 DNA reads TGTGCCACGGGGGGGAACGTCATGACTTTC. Its translation: CATGGNVMTF. The V and J genes are TRBV2 and TRBJ2-6; 8 positions agree with TRBD2. CDR1 is SNHLY and CDR2 is FYNNEI in the germline V gene. The CDR3 totals 10 residues.

The chain joins TRBV10-2 to TRBJ2-3, with 8 bases aligning to TRBD1. The CDR3 length is 15 residues. With V trimmed by 8 bases and J by 2 bases, 9 bases remained unmatched. Germline V gene lookup returns CDR1 WSHSY and CDR2 SAAADI. The CDR3 nucleotides are TGCGCCAGCGGAGGGACAGGATTAAACACAGATACGCAGTATTTT. Protein sequence: CASGGTGLNTDTQYF.

This clone turned up a few times. The rearrangement uses TRBV27 and TRBJ1-5, with D uncertain. Trimming took off 6 bases at V and 7 bases at J, with 10 bases between the two ends. The CDR3 covers 12 residues. Germline CDR1 reads MNHEY; CDR2 reads SMNVEV (reference sequence). The CDR3 loop reads CASSQPGQPQHF. CDR3 DNA sequence: TGTGCCAGCAGCCAACCTGGCCAGCCCCAGCATTTT.

This clone has a single count. The chain uses TRBV4-2 and TRBJ2-2, with D possibly TRBD1 on 6 matching bases. From germline, CDR1 is LGHNA and CDR2 YNFKEQ. Trimming left V 4 bases short and J 3 bases short, with 15 bases between. The CDR3 length is 16 residues. This chain's CDR3 is CASSRGRGSDTGELFF. The CDR3, as DNA: TGTGCCAGCAGCCGTGGCAGGGGATCGGACACCGGGGAGCTGTTTTTT.

The gene calls are TRBV6-1 and TRBJ1-5, with D perhaps matching TRBD1 (6 bases). The CDR3 is 13 residues long. The germline V gene encodes CDR1 MNHNS and CDR2 SASEGT. The ends were cut back, 1 base at V and 9 bases at J, with 10 bases in the middle. DNA for the CDR3: TGTGCCAGCAGTGAAGAGCAGGGGCGGCCCCAGCATTTT. It encodes CASSEEQGRPQHF.

This clone appeared a few times. V gene TRBV7-6 combines with J gene TRBJ1-1; the match to TRBD1 covers 8 bases. The CDR3 is made up of 16 amino acids. With V trimmed by 0 bases and J by 0 bases, 3 bases remained unmatched. Germline CDR1 SGHVS, CDR2 FNYEAQ. Written as DNA, the CDR3 is TGTGCCAGCAGCTTAGCGGGGACAGGCCTGAACACTGAAGCTTTCTTT. Protein: CASSLAGTGLNTEAFF.

The gene calls are TRBV7-2 and TRBJ2-3; D perhaps matches TRBD2 (6 bases). This CDR3 has 12 residues. The V and J ends lost 6 bases and 4 bases respectively, with 8 bases between them. CDR1 and CDR2 from the germline V gene are SGHTA and FQGNSA. CDR3 residues: CASRGEADTQYF. The DNA for the CDR3 is TGTGCCAGCAGGGGGGAGGCAGATACGCAGTATTTT.

Only a few counts were recorded for this clone. This sequence joins TRBV7-2 and TRBJ1-1; weak D call: TRBD1 (5 bases). V was cut by 5 bases and J by 1 base, with 8 bases left in between. This CDR3 region has 13 residues. Germline loops: CDR1 SGHTA, CDR2 FQGNSA. Written as DNA, the CDR3 is TGTGCCAGCAGCACCCAGGGGAACACTGAAGCTTTCTTT. It is translated as CASSTQGNTEAFF.

The chain joins TRBV6-5 to TRBJ1-3; D gene unclear. The CDR3 sequence is 15 residues long. Germline-derived CDR1 and CDR2 are MNHEY and SVGAGI. Trimming left V 0 bases short and J 1 base short, with 7 bases between. CDR3 nucleotide sequence: TGTGCCAGCAGTTACTCGGCGGAATCTGGAAACACCATATATTTT. Amino acids: CASSYSAESGNTIYF.

This sequence joins TRBV13 and TRBJ2-5; D is perhaps TRBD1 (5 bases). The J call is uncertain, as TRBJ2-7 better fits the DNA end. The length of the CDR3 is 15 residues. Germline V gives CDR1 PRHDT, CDR2 FYEKMQ (reference sequence). The CDR3 region is CASSLRQGTSYEQYF. The CDR3 coding sequence is TGTGCCAGCAGCCTGCGGCAGGGAACTTCCTACGAGCAGTACTTC.

This clone was detected only a few times. This chain uses TRBV7-2 with TRBJ2-1; maybe TRBD2 (6 bases). Germline V gene lookup returns CDR1 SGHTA and CDR2 FQGNSA. Trimming removed 3 bases from V and 5 bases from J, with 11 bases in between. The CDR3 is 14 amino acids. Here the CDR3 reads CASSFPPGDNEQFF. In DNA form, the CDR3 reads TGTGCCAGCAGCTTTCCCCCGGGGGACAATGAGCAGTTCTTC.

The chain combines TRBV18 with TRBJ1-1, with D unresolved. Per the germline V gene, CDR1 is KGHSH and CDR2 is LQKENI. This CDR3 spans 15 amino acids. V was shortened by 6 bases and J by 0 bases, with 14 bases between the two germline ends. The CDR3 DNA reads as TGTGCCAGCTCCCGCGACTATAAACTGAACACTGAAGCTTTCTTT. Encoded protein: CASSRDYKLNTEAFF. The whole variable domain, remainder taken from reference TRBV18 and TRBJ1-1, is NAGVMQNPRHLVRRRGQEARLRCSPMKGHSHVYWYRQLPEEGLKFMVYLQKENIIDESGMPKERFSAEFPKEGPSILRIQQVVRGDSAAYFCASSRDYKLNTEAFFGQGTRLTVV.

This sequence joins TRBV4-2 and TRBJ2-3; 9 bases line up with TRBD2. With V trimmed by 0 bases and J by 5 bases, 9 bases remained unmatched. This CDR3 comprises 17 residues. CDR1 and CDR2 (germline): LGHNA, YNFKEQ. The CDR3 bases are TGTGCCAGCAGCCAAGATCGGGGCGGGGGGGCCATAGATACGCAGTATTTT. Protein sequence: CASSQDRGGGAIDTQYF.